These 32 T cell receptor beta chains were sequenced from one sample in a study of radiotherapy plus CTLA-4 blockade in lung cancer. Libraries were prepared by immunoSEQ multiplex PCR; TCRdb keeps only in-frame clonotypes and omits some of them. The sample comprises more than 25,000 clones, about 80% of which are singletons, and approximately 15% rests with the top ten. The sample was peripheral blood, taken from a patient treated with radiotherapy plus ipilimumab. The receptors here all came from a human donor with non-small cell lung cancer that progressed on radiotherapy plus ipilimumab.

The chain links TRBV30 to TRBJ2-5; 9 nucleotides line up with TRBD2. The CDR3 is made up of 17 amino acids. Germline V CDR1 and CDR2: GTSNPN, SVGIG (reference sequence). The V and J ends lost 0 bases and 3 bases, in that order; junction bases with no gene match: 11. CDR3 DNA: TGTGCCTGGAGTGTACGGGGCACTAGCGGGTATAAAGAGACCCAGTACTTC. Encoded protein: CAWSVRGTSGYKETQYF.

The rearrangement joins TRBV6-1 to TRBJ2-2; D is uncertain. Germline CDR1 is MNHNS and CDR2 is SASEGT. The CDR3 is 12 residues long. Trimming shortened V by 5 bases and J by 2 bases, and 3 bases separated the two germline ends. Here the CDR3 DNA reads TGTGCCAGCAGTCCCAACACCGGGGAGCTGTTTTTT. This encodes CASSPNTGELFF.

This clone showed up just once. The same CDR3 arises from other DNA sequences in this sample as well. The V gene is TRBV11-2, the J gene TRBJ2-7; 7 nucleotides align to TRBD2. Germline values: CDR1 SGHAT, CDR2 FQNNGV. The V segment lost 3 bases and the J segment 6 bases; nucleotides outside the gene matches: 2. CDR3 length: 12 residues. Here the CDR3 DNA reads TGTGCCAGCAGCTTTGGGGGGGGCGAGCAGTACTTC. Translation: CASSFGGGEQYF.

The J gene is TRBJ2-1, the V gene TRBV5-1; no clear D. Germline V gene data show CDR1 as SGHRS and CDR2 as YFSETQ. V was shortened by 0 bases and J by 6 bases, with 7 bases between the two germline ends. The CDR3 is 13 residues long. The CDR3 is CASSLVPANEQFF. The CDR3 nucleotides read TGCGCCAGCAGCTTGGTTCCAGCCAATGAGCAGTTCTTC.

The chain carries TRBV2 and TRBJ1-1, with TRBD1 matching 10 bases. This CDR3 is 15 amino acids long. J was trimmed by 5 bases and V by 7 bases; bases with no gene match: 10. The germline V gene has CDR1 SNHLY and CDR2 FYNNEI. The CDR3 DNA follows: TGTGCCAGCACCCTTTCTTGGACAGGGGGGACTGAAGCTTTCTTT. Its translation: CASTLSWTGGTEAFF.

V usage is TRBV27 and J usage is TRBJ2-2, with D unresolved. Trimming removed 7 bases at V and 2 bases at J, with 20 bases between. Per the germline V gene, CDR1 is MNHEY and CDR2 is SMNVEV (reference sequence). The CDR3 totals 17 residues. In nucleotides, the CDR3 is TGTGCCAGCACCCCGCGGACCCAGAACCTAAACACCGGGGAGCTGTTTTTT. It is translated as CASTPRTQNLNTGELFF.

The J gene is TRBJ1-1, the V gene TRBV4-1, with D perhaps matching TRBD1 (5 bases). Germline V gene sequence: CDR1 MGHRA, CDR2 YSYEKL. The V end was cut by 3 bases, the J end by 1 base, with 15 bases between. There are 16 residues in the CDR3. DNA for the CDR3: TGCGCCAGCAGCCAGATTTCCGGGACGGAGAACACTGAAGCTTTCTTT. It is translated as CASSQISGTENTEAFF.

This clone appeared once. The rearrangement joins TRBV7-6 to TRBJ2-2; tentatively, D is TRBD1 (7 bases). V was cut by 2 bases and J by 2 bases, with 15 bases left in between. Germline V lookup: CDR1 SGHVS, CDR2 FNYEAQ. This CDR3 comprises 17 residues. CDR3 in amino acids: CASSLPQGGANTGELFF. The CDR3 nucleotides are TGTGCCAGCAGCTTACCCCAGGGGGGAGCCAACACCGGGGAGCTGTTTTTT.

The J gene is TRBJ1-5, the V gene TRBV21-1. TRBV21-1 is termed a pseudogene. CDR3 length: 18 residues. The CDR3 loop reads CASNMTVWEESRGQPQHF. CDR3 nucleotides: TGTGCCAGCAACATGACAGTGTGGGAGGAATCTAGGGGCCAGCCCCAGCATTTT.

V is TRBV4-1 and J is TRBJ1-2; no clear D. Germline loops: CDR1 MGHRA, CDR2 YSYEKL. Trimming left V 1 base short and J 8 bases short, with 11 bases between. The CDR3 consists of 13 residues. The CDR3 spells CASSQAFTEGYTF. The CDR3 nucleotides read TGCGCCAGCAGCCAAGCCTTCACAGAAGGCTACACCTTC.

This clone occurred once. The gene calls are TRBV11-2 and TRBJ2-2; no clear D gene. The CDR3 contains 14 residues. Germline CDR1 is SGHAT and CDR2 is FQNNGV. The V gene lost 5 bases and the J gene lost 2 bases, with 9 bases spanning the gap. This CDR3 reads CASSIRANTGELFF. The CDR3 DNA reads TGTGCCAGCAGCATCCGGGCCAACACCGGGGAGCTGTTTTTT.

V usage is TRBV19 and J usage is TRBJ1-5, with a weak D call TRBD1 (6 bases). CDR3 size: 15 residues. Germline V gives CDR1 LNHDA, CDR2 SQIVND (reference sequence). Trimming took off 7 bases at V and 0 bases at J, with 13 bases between the two ends. For the CDR3, the DNA is TGTGCCAGTAATTTGGACAGCAATAGCAATCAGCCCCAGCATTTT. Amino acid sequence: CASNLDSNSNQPQHF. The full variable domain, in which reference TRBV19 and TRBJ1-5 provide the parts outside the CDR3, is DGGITQSPKYLFRKEGQNVTLSCEQNLNHDAMYWYRQDPGQGLRLIYYSQIVNDFQKGDIAEGYSVSREKKESFPLTVTSAQKNPTAFYLCASNLDSNSNQPQHFGDGTRLSIL.

V usage is TRBV7-9 and J usage is TRBJ2-1; 10 bases are a match to TRBD2. Germline-derived CDR1 and CDR2 are SEHNR and FQNEAQ (reference sequence). Trimming removed 1 base from V and 6 bases from J; junction bases left unmatched: 6. This CDR3 region has 16 residues. CDR3 DNA sequence: TGTGCCAGCAGCTTAGTCAGCGGGAGGGCGAGCAATGAGCAGTTCTTC. Translating it yields CASSLVSGRASNEQFF.

The rearrangement joins TRBV2 to TRBJ1-5; D is uncertain. The ends were cut back, 4 bases at V and 6 bases at J, with 13 bases in the middle. CDR1 is SNHLY and CDR2 is FYNNEI in the germline V gene. CDR3 size: 14 residues. CDR3 in amino acids: CASSGGGGGQPQHF. The CDR3 DNA follows: TGTGCCAGCAGTGGGGGAGGAGGTGGTCAGCCCCAGCATTTT. The whole variable domain, remainder taken from reference TRBV2 and TRBJ1-5, is EPEVTQTPSHQVTQMGQEVILRCVPISNHLYFYWYRQILGQKVEFLVSFYNNEISEKSEIFDDQFSVERPDGSNFTLKIRSTKLEDSAMYFCASSGGGGGQPQHFGDGTRLSIL.

In its sample, this clone was seen once. The chain links TRBV11-2 to TRBJ2-7; 10 nucleotides agree with TRBD1. The J segment lost 3 bases and the V segment lost 3 bases, leaving 2 bases of the junction unmatched. Germline V gene lookup returns CDR1 SGHAT and CDR2 FQNNGV. The CDR3 is made up of 14 amino acids. CDR3 bases: TGTGCCAGCAGCTTGGGACAGGGGTTCTACGAGCAGTACTTC. This translates into CASSLGQGFYEQYF.

The chain uses TRBV5-1 and TRBJ2-2; perhaps TRBD2 as D (6 bases). Trimming cost V 0 bases and J 5 bases, with 17 bases left between them. Germline-derived CDR1 and CDR2 are SGHRS and YFSETQ. This CDR3 comprises 17 residues. The CDR3 loop is CASSLEEEGRGTGELFF. CDR3 coding DNA: TGCGCCAGCAGCTTGGAGGAGGAGGGGCGAGGTACCGGGGAGCTGTTTTTT.

The rearrangement joins TRBV9 to TRBJ1-3; weak D call: TRBD1 (6 bases). CDR1 and CDR2 (germline): SGDLS, YYNGEE. The CDR3 has 16 amino acids. V was cut by 0 bases and J by 0 bases, with 10 bases left in between. The CDR3: CASSVGTVSSGNTIYF. The DNA of the CDR3 is TGTGCCAGCAGCGTAGGGACAGTCAGCTCTGGAAACACCATATATTTT. The whole variable domain, remainder taken from reference TRBV9 and TRBJ1-3, is DSGVTQTPKHLITATGQRVTLRCSPRSGDLSVYWYQQSLDQGLQFLIQYYNGEERAKGNILERFSAQQFPDLHSELNLSSLELGDSALYFCASSVGTVSSGNTIYFGEGSWLTVV.

With respect to this clone: This same CDR3 is encoded by further DNA sequences in the sample. The V call is TRBV12-5, the J call TRBJ2-3, with 7 bases matching TRBD2. Germline assignment: CDR1 LGHNT and CDR2 FRNRAP. CDR3 length: 14 residues. Unmatched junction bases numbered 6, after V lost 5 bases and J lost 4 bases. CDR3 nucleotide sequence: TGTGCTAGTGGTCCCGGGGGGTCGGCAGATACGCAGTATTTT. Translated: CASGPGGSADTQYF.

This chain links TRBV7-6 with TRBJ2-5; tentatively, D is TRBD1 (6 bases). Germline V gene data show CDR1 as SGHVS and CDR2 as FNYEAQ. V was clipped by 6 bases and J by 2 bases, with 13 bases between them. The CDR3 consists of 14 residues. This CDR3 reads CASSRYQGQETQYF. The CDR3 nucleotides are TGTGCCAGCAGTCGTTATCAGGGGCAAGAGACCCAGTACTTC.

The genes are TRBV2 and TRBJ1-1; 8 nucleotides line up with TRBD1. Germline V lookup: CDR1 SNHLY, CDR2 FYNNEI. J was trimmed by 4 bases and V by 5 bases; bases with no gene match: 9. CDR3 length: 15 residues. CDR3 DNA sequence: TGTGCCAGCAGTTCCGAAGACAGGGGAGTCACTGAAGCTTTCTTT. Encoded protein: CASSSEDRGVTEAFF. Full variable domain (rest looked up from reference TRBV2 and TRBJ1-1): EPEVTQTPSHQVTQMGQEVILRCVPISNHLYFYWYRQILGQKVEFLVSFYNNEISEKSEIFDDQFSVERPDGSNFTLKIRSTKLEDSAMYFCASSSEDRGVTEAFFGQGTRLTVV.

V usage is TRBV29-1 and J usage is TRBJ2-1, with D perhaps matching TRBD1 (6 bases). The CDR3 consists of 15 residues. Trimming took off 0 bases at V and 4 bases at J, with 13 bases between the two ends. Germline lookup yields CDR1 SQVTM and CDR2 ANQGSEA. The CDR3 sequence is CSVEDRGQIYNEQFF. The DNA of the CDR3 is TGCAGCGTTGAAGATCGAGGACAGATATACAATGAGCAGTTCTTC.

The chain links TRBV7-9 to TRBJ1-1, with TRBD1 matching 8 bases. The V gene end was trimmed by 2 bases and the J gene end by 5 bases; junction bases not matched to a gene: 4. Germline V lookup: CDR1 SEHNR, CDR2 FQNEAQ (reference sequence). The CDR3 length is 14 residues. CDR3 sequence (DNA): TGTGCCAGCAGCTTACAGGGGGCGTGGACTGAAGCTTTCTTT. The encoded protein is CASSLQGAWTEAFF.

The rearrangement joins TRBV28 to TRBJ2-7; a weak D match, TRBD2 (6 bases). Germline assignment: CDR1 MDHEN and CDR2 SYDVKM. CDR3 length: 15 amino acids. V gave up 6 bases and J gave up 0 bases, with 15 bases separating them. CDR3 nucleotide sequence: TGTGCCAGCAGCCGCCGGGGGACGCGCTCCTACGAGCAGTACTTC. Translated, it gives CASSRRGTRSYEQYF. The variable domain in full, with the rest retrieved from reference TRBV28 and TRBJ2-7, is DVKVTQSSRYLVKRTGEKVFLECVQDMDHENMFWYRQDPGLGLRLIYFSYDVKMKEKGDIPEGYSVSREKKERFSLILESASTNQTSMYLCASSRRGTRSYEQYFGPGTRLTVT.

The chain combines TRBV29-1 with TRBJ2-7, with D uncertain. This CDR3 comprises 13 residues. V was pared by 4 bases and J by 0 bases, with 10 bases between. The germline V gene has CDR1 SQVTM and CDR2 ANQGSEA. The CDR3 nucleotides read TGCAGCGTTGTCAACAGTATCTCCTACGAGCAGTACTTC. As protein: CSVVNSISYEQYF.

The chain has TRBV28 and TRBJ1-1; D is perhaps TRBD1 (5 bases). CDR3 length: 13 residues. Germline assignment: CDR1 MDHEN and CDR2 SYDVKM. V lost 7 bases and J lost 4, with 13 bases in between. The CDR3 sequence: CASISLGTTEAFF. Written as DNA, the CDR3 is TGTGCCAGCATCTCCTTGGGGACCACTGAAGCTTTCTTT. Combining the CDR3 with reference TRBV28 and TRBJ1-1 gives the whole variable domain DVKVTQSSRYLVKRTGEKVFLECVQDMDHENMFWYRQDPGLGLRLIYFSYDVKMKEKGDIPEGYSVSREKKERFSLILESASTNQTSMYLCASISLGTTEAFFGQGTRLTVV.

The genes are TRBV28 and TRBJ2-5; 8 nucleotides match TRBD2. Germline CDR1 is MDHEN and CDR2 is SYDVKM. Trimming cost V 8 bases and J 5 bases; bases outside gene matches: 13. CDR3 size: 15 residues. In DNA, the CDR3 is TGTGCCAGCGGCCCGGGGGGGATTTCAGGGGAGACCCAGTACTTC. Translation gives CASGPGGISGETQYF.

This sequence joins TRBV11-3 and TRBJ2-1; a possible D gene is TRBD2 (5 bases). The CDR3 covers 14 residues. Germline-derived CDR1 and CDR2 are SGHNT and YENEEA. The V end was cut by 1 base, the J end by 10 bases, with 14 bases between. CDR3 bases: TGTGCCAGCAGCTTAGCGGGAAGGCCCAAAGAGCAGTTCTTC. It encodes CASSLAGRPKEQFF.

This clone was seen a single time. The gene calls are TRBV9 and TRBJ2-1, with D possibly TRBD1 on 6 matching bases. This CDR3 is 17 amino acids long. The V and J ends lost 0 bases and 9 bases respectively, with 22 bases between them. Germline V gene lookup returns CDR1 SGDLS and CDR2 YYNGEE. CDR3 sequence reads: CASSVDPQAGLGAEQFF. CDR3 nucleotides: TGTGCCAGCAGCGTAGACCCTCAGGCAGGGTTGGGGGCTGAGCAGTTCTTC.

This clone was recorded a few times. The genes are TRBV6-1 and TRBJ1-3; TRBD1 is a possible D gene (5 bases). CDR3 size: 15 residues. Trimming removed 6 bases from V and 0 bases from J, with 12 bases in between. Germline V CDR1 and CDR2: MNHNS, SASEGT. CDR3: CASRVDSYSGNTIYF. The CDR3 DNA follows: TGTGCCAGCAGGGTTGACAGTTACTCTGGAAACACCATATATTTT.

V gene TRBV18 combines with J gene TRBJ2-7, with a possible D match to TRBD1 (5 bases). In germline, CDR1 is KGHSH, CDR2 LQKENI. Deletions cut 6 bases from V and 3 bases from J, with 9 bases between. This CDR3 spans 12 amino acids. CDR3 sequence reads: CASSSTVYEQYF. The CDR3 DNA reads TGTGCCAGCTCGTCGACAGTCTACGAGCAGTACTTC.

V usage is TRBV4-2 and J usage is TRBJ2-2, with TRBD1 matching 10 bases. The V gene end was trimmed by 3 bases and the J gene end by 2 bases; junction bases not matched to a gene: 6. The CDR3 contains 17 residues. In germline, CDR1 is LGHNA, CDR2 YNFKEQ. CDR3 amino acids: CASSHSGTGVNTGELFF. CDR3 bases: TGTGCCAGCAGCCACTCCGGGACAGGGGTTAACACCGGGGAGCTGTTTTTT.

This clone was seen a handful of times. The chain is built from TRBV19 and TRBJ2-5; D remains ambiguous. This CDR3 has 13 residues. V was shortened by 3 bases and J by 7 bases, with 12 bases between the two germline ends. CDR1 LNHDA and CDR2 SQIVND come from the germline V gene (reference sequence). CDR3 residues: CASSISPRGTQYF. DNA for the CDR3: TGTGCCAGTAGTATCTCCCCTAGAGGGACCCAGTACTTC.